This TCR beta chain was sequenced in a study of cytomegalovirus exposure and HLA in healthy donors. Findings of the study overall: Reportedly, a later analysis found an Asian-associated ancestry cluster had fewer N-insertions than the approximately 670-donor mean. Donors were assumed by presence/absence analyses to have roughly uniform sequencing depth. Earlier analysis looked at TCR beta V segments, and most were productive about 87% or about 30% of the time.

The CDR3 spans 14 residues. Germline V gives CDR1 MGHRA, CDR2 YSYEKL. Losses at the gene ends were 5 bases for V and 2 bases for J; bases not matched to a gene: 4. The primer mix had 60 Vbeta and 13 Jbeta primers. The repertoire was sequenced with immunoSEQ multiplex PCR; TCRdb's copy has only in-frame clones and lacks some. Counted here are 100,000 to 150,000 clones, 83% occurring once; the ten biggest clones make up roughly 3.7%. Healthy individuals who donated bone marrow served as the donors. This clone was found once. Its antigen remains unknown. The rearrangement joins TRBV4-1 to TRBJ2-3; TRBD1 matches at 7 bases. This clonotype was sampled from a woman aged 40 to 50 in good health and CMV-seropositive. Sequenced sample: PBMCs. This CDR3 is CASSLGQLTDTQYF. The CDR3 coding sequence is TGCGCCAGCAGCTTGGGACAGCTCACAGATACGCAGTATTTT.